The subject of this entry is one T cell receptor beta chain. Ten or more counts support this clone. Its antigen remains unidentified. No base quality information exists; no much larger clone differs at one position. This entry is derived from a study of metastatic and nonmetastatic thyroid tumors (dated by TCRdb to the early 2020s). In the study overall: Repertoires were compared across peripheral blood and tumor or nodule tissue samples from malignant and benign thyroid patients. The research as a whole found: In both blood and tumor samples, malignant tumors were reported to have significantly higher TCR beta diversity than benign nodules.

Reading the germline V gene gives CDR1 MDHEN and CDR2 SYDVKM. V is clipped by 7 bases and J by 0 bases, and the sequence between their germline boundaries is 6 bases long. The CDR3 covers 12 residues, taking in both the cysteine and the phenylalanine. Only the CDR3 portion is preserved as DNA: 36 bases, with reading frame beginning at the first base. No patient had received any treatment before thyroid surgery. Using T-cell receptor beta sequencing, the researchers looked back retrospectively at clinical samples from patients, gathered between about 2011 and 2019. Library construction relied on PCR. The run used an Illumina HiSeq 4000. High-throughput sequencing was used to profile the TCR beta-chain CDR3 region of every patient. In the original analysis: A classifier to discriminate distant-metastatic papillary thyroid cancer patients was built from CDR3 differences across clinicopathological groups. The Shannon index was used to measure repertoire diversity, and the Morisita-Horn index was used to measure how similar tumor and blood repertoires were. TCRdb applied fastp at Q25 and MiXCR to the public reads, then kept only in-frame beta chains. These V and J calls derive from TCRdb rather than the authors' analysis. Counted in this sample were about 23,000 clones; roughly 24% of them appeared once. Approximately 20% of the sample lies in the top ten.

The receptor was derived from a male donor with papillary thyroid cancer or a benign thyroid nodule (not recorded which). Some clones in this sample may be carry-over from other donors' samples. The specimen sequenced was blood. This chain joins TRBV28 to TRBJ2-5, with the D segment identity uncertain. The CDR3 amino acid sequence is: CASKGYQETQYF. At the DNA level, the sequence is TGTGCCAGCAAAGGGTACCAAGAGACCCAGTACTTC.